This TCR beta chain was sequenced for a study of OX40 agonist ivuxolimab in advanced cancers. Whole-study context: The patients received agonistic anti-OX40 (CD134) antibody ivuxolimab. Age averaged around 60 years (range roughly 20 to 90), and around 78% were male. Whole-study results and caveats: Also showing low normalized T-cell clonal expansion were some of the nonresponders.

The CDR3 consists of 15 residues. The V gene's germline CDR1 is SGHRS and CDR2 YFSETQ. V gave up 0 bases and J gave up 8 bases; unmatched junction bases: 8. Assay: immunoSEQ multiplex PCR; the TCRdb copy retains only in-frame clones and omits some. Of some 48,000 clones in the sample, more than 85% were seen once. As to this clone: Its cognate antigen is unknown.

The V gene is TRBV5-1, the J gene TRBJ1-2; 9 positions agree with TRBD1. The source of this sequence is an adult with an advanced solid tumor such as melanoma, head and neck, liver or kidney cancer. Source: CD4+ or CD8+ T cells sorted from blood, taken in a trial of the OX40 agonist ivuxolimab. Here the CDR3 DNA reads TGCGCCAGCAGCTTGGGGGAAGGACAGGGGAAAGGCTACACCTTC. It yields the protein CASSLGEGQGKGYTF.